This is a list of T cell receptor beta chains from one sample in a study of identical twins. TCRdb processed the 5' RACE reads anew with MiXCR; each CDR3 protein has one entry. The sample carries fewer than 500,000 distinct CDR3 sequences, 13% to 15% recorded once. The sample was also reused in another study, on yellow fever vaccine responses in identical twins.

What was sequenced was CD4+ T cells sorted from blood. Receptors originate from a woman between 18 and 30 years old in good health. The CDR3 runs from the conserved cysteine through the conserved F or W. Each record gives: J gene, clone size, V gene, D gene, CDR3 DNA, CDR3 protein. A D gene is named only where the DNA matches it firmly. The size of a clone is reported for some rows only, either as once, few or many, or as a class for expanded clones.

J: TRBJ2-7; size: NA; V: TRBV11-2; D: TRBD2; DNA: TGTGCCAGCAGCCGGATCGCGGGAGAGGTTTACGAGCAGTACTTC; CDR3: CASSRIAGEVYEQYF
J: TRBJ2-7; size: many; V: TRBV15; D: NA; DNA: TGTGCCACCAGCAGAGATGGGGTTGAGCAGTACTTC; CDR3: CATSRDGVEQYF
J: TRBJ2-1; size: NA; V: TRBV28; D: TRBD2; DNA: TGTGCCAGCAGTGGTGGGCGGGAGGGCCGCGGTGAGCAGTTCTTC; CDR3: CASSGGREGRGEQFF
J: TRBJ1-6; size: NA; V: TRBV5-5; D: NA; DNA: TGTGCCAGCAGCTTGTCAGGAACCTATAATTCACCCCTCCACTTT; CDR3: CASSLSGTYNSPLHF
J: TRBJ2-1; size: few; V: TRBV4-3; D: TRBD2; DNA: TGCGCCAGCAGCCACCGACTAGCCAGCTCCTACAATGAGCAGTTCTTC; CDR3: CASSHRLASSYNEQFF
J: TRBJ2-7; size: NA; V: TRBV7-2; D: NA; DNA: TGTGCCAGCACCGTCGGTCTCCGGGGCTACGAGCAGTACTTC; CDR3: CASTVGLRGYEQYF
J: TRBJ2-7; size: NA; V: TRBV7-2; D: TRBD2; DNA: TGTGCCAGCAGCTTTCCCCCGGGACTAGGATCCTACGAGCAGTACTTC; CDR3: CASSFPPGLGSYEQYF
J: TRBJ2-2; size: many; V: TRBV6-1; D: TRBD2; DNA: TGTGCCAGCAGTGAAGTAACTAGCGGGAAAACCGGGGAGCTGTTTTTT; CDR3: CASSEVTSGKTGELFF
J: TRBJ2-7; size: NA; V: TRBV5-6; D: NA; DNA: TGTCCCAGCAGCTATGGACGGAGCTACGAGCAGTACTTC; CDR3: CPSSYGRSYEQYF
J: TRBJ2-7; size: many; V: TRBV20-1; D: NA; DNA: TGCAGTGCCGTGTCTGAGGGGGACTACGAGCAGTACTTC; CDR3: CSAVSEGDYEQYF
J: TRBJ2-3; size: NA; V: TRBV4-1; D: NA; DNA: TGCGCCAGCAGCCAAGATCAGAACGCAGATACGCAGTATTTT; CDR3: CASSQDQNADTQYF
J: TRBJ2-1; size: few; V: TRBV25-1; D: TRBD2; DNA: TGTGCCAGCGGGCTAGCGGGTCTTGGTAATGAGCAGTTCTTC; CDR3: CASGLAGLGNEQFF
J: TRBJ1-4; size: few; V: TRBV7-8; D: NA; DNA: TGTGCCAGCAGCTTAACCCTTGATGAAAAACTGTTTTTT; CDR3: CASSLTLDEKLFF
J: TRBJ2-1; size: NA; V: TRBV7-2; D: TRBD2; DNA: TGTGCCAGCAGGTCCGGGGGAGGGTCCAATGAGCAGTTCTTC; CDR3: CASRSGGGSNEQFF
J: TRBJ2-2; size: NA; V: TRBV20-1; D: NA; DNA: TGCAGTGCTAGAGGTGGTCAGACATCCACCGGGGAGCTGTTTTTT; CDR3: CSARGGQTSTGELFF
J: TRBJ1-2; size: NA; V: TRBV12-3/TRBV12-4; D: NA; DNA: TGTGCCAGCAGTTTTGTTGGGTCCGATGGCTACACCTTC; CDR3: CASSFVGSDGYTF
J: TRBJ2-3; size: NA; V: TRBV20-1; D: NA; DNA: TGCAGTGCTACCATTAGCACAGATACGCAGTATTTT; CDR3: CSATISTDTQYF
J: TRBJ1-1; size: NA; V: TRBV7-9; D: NA; DNA: TGTGCCAGCAGCTTAGACCTCATGAACACTGAAGCTTTCTTT; CDR3: CASSLDLMNTEAFF
J: TRBJ2-3; size: many; V: TRBV29-1; D: NA; DNA: TGCAGCGTCCCCAGACAAGTTCAGGTAGATACGCAGTATTTT; CDR3: CSVPRQVQVDTQYF
J: TRBJ2-1; size: few; V: TRBV7-2; D: NA; DNA: TGTGCCAGCAGCTTAGAAGTCAGAAATGAGCAGTTCTTC; CDR3: CASSLEVRNEQFF
J: TRBJ2-3; size: NA; V: TRBV2; D: NA; DNA: TGTGCCAGCGAGGGCCCTGGCATAGATACGCAGTATTTT; CDR3: CASEGPGIDTQYF
J: TRBJ2-5; size: many; V: TRBV11-2; D: NA; DNA: TGTGCCAGCAGCTTGGCGGTCCAAGAGACCCAGTACTTC; CDR3: CASSLAVQETQYF
J: TRBJ1-2; size: few; V: TRBV6-2/TRBV6-3; D: NA; DNA: TGTGCCAGCAGCGACCCAGGGGATGGCTACACCTTC; CDR3: CASSDPGDGYTF
J: TRBJ2-3; size: few; V: TRBV29-1; D: NA; DNA: TGCAGCGTTTACAGGGGGGGAGCAGATACGCAGTATTTT; CDR3: CSVYRGGADTQYF